These 32 T cell receptor beta chains came from one sample sequenced in a study of blood T cell repertoires in COVID-19. Sequencing used immunoSEQ multiplex PCR; TCRdb keeps in-frame clones, though not all of them. The sample lists 210,000 or so clones, approximately 87% occurring once. Sequenced material: PBMCs or T cells enriched from blood (not recorded which). The receptors shown here come from a woman aged 50 to 65 in a cohort exposed to, infected with or recovered from COVID-19 (not recorded which).

This chain uses TRBV3-1 (or the pseudogene TRBV3-2) with TRBJ1-2; TRBD1 aligns across 11 bases. J lost 6 bases, V lost 6 bases, and 3 bases had no gene match. Germline loops: CDR1 LGHDT, CDR2 YNNKEL (reference sequence). The CDR3 extends over 13 amino acids. The CDR3 loop reads CASRDRGLNGYTF. The CDR3 nucleotides are TGTGCCAGCAGGGACAGGGGGCTAAATGGCTACACCTTC.

The chain couples TRBV6-4 to TRBJ2-5, with 7 nucleotides matching TRBD1. The V segment lost 6 bases and the J segment 3 bases; nucleotides outside the gene matches: 13. The germline gives CDR1 MRHNA, CDR2 SNTAGT. CDR3 length: 16 amino acids. The CDR3 sequence: CASRGPPGQKKETQYF. CDR3 nucleotide sequence: TGTGCCAGCAGGGGACCTCCGGGACAGAAGAAAGAGACCCAGTACTTC.

The chain links TRBV5-6 to TRBJ1-1; perhaps TRBD1 as D (6 bases). CDR3 length: 12 residues. Germline-derived CDR1 and CDR2 are SGHDT and YYEEEE. The germline V and J ends were trimmed by 2 bases and 9 bases, with 11 bases remaining between them. In nucleotides, the CDR3 is TGTGCCAGCAGCTTTACAGGGTTTCAAGCTTTCTTT. It is translated as CASSFTGFQAFF.

The chain carries TRBV3-1 (or the pseudogene TRBV3-2) and TRBJ2-7; tentatively, D is TRBD1 (6 bases). From germline, CDR1 is LGHDT and CDR2 YNNKEL (reference sequence). The V and J ends lost 5 bases and 2 bases respectively, with 13 bases between them. The length of the CDR3 is 14 residues. This CDR3 reads CASSGPGQTYEQYF. Written as DNA, the CDR3 is TGTGCCAGCAGCGGACCGGGACAAACCTACGAGCAGTACTTC.

The genes are TRBV30 and TRBJ1-1; D unclear. Germline CDR1 reads GTSNPN; CDR2 reads SVGIG (reference sequence). With 0 bases removed from V and 4 bases from J, the gap between germline ends came to 9 bases. The CDR3 runs 13 residues. The CDR3 reads CAWSVNTFTEAFF. The CDR3 bases are TGTGCCTGGAGTGTGAACACATTCACTGAAGCTTTCTTT.

For the CDR3, the DNA is TGCGCCAGCAGTCAATCTGGGCGCCAAGAGACCCAGTACTTC. It codes for CASSQSGRQETQYF. The chain recombines TRBV23-1 with TRBJ2-5; no clear D. TRBV23-1 is classed as an ORF, of uncertain function. V lost 0 bases and J 1 base, leaving 6 bases between the germline ends. This CDR3 contains 14 residues.

The gene calls are TRBV5-1 and TRBJ2-3; 12 bases map to TRBD2. CDR1 is SGHRS, CDR2 YFSETQ, per germline. Losses at the gene ends were 4 bases for V and 8 bases for J; bases not matched to a gene: 8. This CDR3 comprises 15 residues. CDR3 in amino acids: CASSPSGGAVGTQYF. As DNA, the CDR3 is TGCGCCAGCAGCCCTAGCGGGGGGGCGGTCGGTACGCAGTATTTT. The full variable domain, completed using reference TRBV5-1 and TRBJ2-3, is KAGVTQTPRYLIKTRGQQVTLSCSPISGHRSVSWYQQTPGQGLQFLFEYFSETQRNKGNFPGRFSGRQFSNSRSEMNVSTLELGDSALYLCASSPSGGAVGTQYFGPGTRLTVL.

The V and J genes are TRBV5-1 and TRBJ1-1; D is perhaps TRBD1 (6 bases). Trimming removed 0 bases from V and 3 bases from J, with 12 bases in between. This CDR3 comprises 15 residues. Germline-derived CDR1 and CDR2 are SGHRS and YFSETQ. The CDR3: CASSLADWGHTEAFF. CDR3 nucleotides: TGCGCCAGCAGCTTGGCAGATTGGGGGCACACTGAAGCTTTCTTT.

This clone has only a few counts. This rearrangement joins TRBV5-4 to TRBJ1-5, with 8 bases identical to TRBD1. The CDR3 loop spans 16 amino acids. V shed 5 bases, J shed 2 bases, and the junction held 9 bases outside the gene matches. CDR1 is SGHNT, CDR2 YYREEE, per germline (reference sequence). The CDR3 sequence is CASSTQGAGGNQPQHF. The CDR3 region has the DNA TGTGCCAGCAGTACGCAGGGGGCGGGAGGCAATCAGCCCCAGCATTTT.

The J gene is TRBJ2-7, the V gene TRBV11-2, with 8 bases identical to TRBD1. Germline V CDR1 and CDR2: SGHAT, FQNNGV. The CDR3 covers 14 residues. The V gene end was trimmed by 6 bases and the J gene end by 0 bases; junction bases not matched to a gene: 4. Written as DNA, the CDR3 is TGTGCCAGCAGATCTACAGGGGGCTCCTACGAGCAGTACTTC. Protein product: CASRSTGGSYEQYF. Supplemented by reference TRBV11-2 and TRBJ2-7, the full variable domain reads EAGVAQSPRYKIIEKRQSVAFWCNPISGHATLYWYQQILGQGPKLLIQFQNNGVVDDSQLPKDRFSAERLKGVDSTLKIQPAKLEDSAVYLCASRSTGGSYEQYFGPGTRLTVT.

A single count supports this clone. This chain connects TRBV4-2 to TRBJ2-1, with 10 bases identical to TRBD2. There are 14 residues in the CDR3. Trimming removed 1 base from V and 8 bases from J; junction bases left unmatched: 2. The germline V gene has CDR1 LGHNA and CDR2 YNFKEQ. The CDR3 loop reads CASSQVLAGYEQFF. CDR3 DNA sequence: TGTGCCAGCAGCCAAGTACTAGCGGGGTATGAGCAGTTCTTC.

The genes are TRBV7-9 and TRBJ2-7; 7 nucleotides match TRBD1. The CDR3 covers 14 residues. V was pared by 5 bases and J by 2 bases, with 6 bases of the junction left unmatched. Germline V gene lookup returns CDR1 SEHNR and CDR2 FQNEAQ (reference sequence). The CDR3: CASSRGQTTYEQYF. The CDR3 region has the DNA TGTGCCAGCAGCCGGGGACAGACTACCTACGAGCAGTACTTC.

This clone was detected once. The CDR3 sequence is CASSVSGGGHQETQYF. In nucleotides, the CDR3 is TGTGCCAGCAGCGTAAGTGGCGGGGGGCATCAAGAGACCCAGTACTTC. The J gene is TRBJ2-5, the V gene TRBV9; 8 nucleotides line up with TRBD2. The germline CDR1 and CDR2 sequences are SGDLS and YYNGEE. The CDR3 has 16 residues. The V and J ends lost 1 base and 2 bases, in that order; junction bases with no gene match: 7.

The gene calls are TRBV9 and TRBJ2-7; TRBD1 agrees at 9 bases. V trimming: 0 bases; J trimming: 6 bases; junction bases outside the gene matches: 7. The CDR3 has 15 residues. Per the germline V gene, CDR1 is SGDLS and CDR2 is YYNGEE. The CDR3 region has the DNA TGTGCCAGCAGCGTAGAGGGACAGGGAAACAGCGAGCAGTACTTC. Translating gives CASSVEGQGNSEQYF.

The chain uses TRBV6-6 and TRBJ1-1, with D possibly matching TRBD1 (6 bases). The ends were cut back, 2 bases at V and 7 bases at J, with 11 bases in the middle. Per germline, CDR1 MNHNY and CDR2 SVGAGI (reference sequence). The CDR3 sequence is 13 residues long. CDR3 in DNA: TGTGCCAGCAGTTACGGGGACACCCTTGAAGCTTTCTTT. It yields the protein CASSYGDTLEAFF.

V gene TRBV4-2 combines with J gene TRBJ1-2; D gene unclear. The CDR3 is made up of 15 amino acids. Per the germline V gene, CDR1 is LGHNA and CDR2 is YNFKEQ. V lost 2 bases and J lost 4, with 14 bases in between. CDR3 loop: CASSQSRSGSYGYTF. The CDR3 region has the DNA TGTGCCAGCAGCCAAAGCCGCTCGGGTAGCTATGGCTACACCTTC.

The chain has TRBV9 and TRBJ2-3; 10 bases map to TRBD1. The germline V gene encodes CDR1 SGDLS and CDR2 YYNGEE. The length of the CDR3 is 18 residues. Losses at the gene ends were 4 bases for V and 0 bases for J; bases not matched to a gene: 11. This CDR3 reads CASSRRSQGQGSTDTQYF. The CDR3 bases are TGTGCCAGCAGCAGGAGATCACAGGGACAGGGGAGCACAGATACGCAGTATTTT.

This chain connects TRBV6-5 to TRBJ1-2; tentative D call: TRBD1 (6 bases). The CDR3 length is 14 residues. CDR1 MNHEY and CDR2 SVGAGI come from the germline V gene. Trimming removed 6 bases at V and 4 bases at J, with 15 bases between. In nucleotides, the CDR3 is TGTGCCAGCAGACCACAGGGCCTACTCTATGGCTACACCTTC. Its translation is CASRPQGLLYGYTF.

The V and J genes are TRBV10-3 and TRBJ1-3; no clear D gene. The germline V and J ends were trimmed by 5 bases and 0 bases, with 17 bases remaining between them. CDR1 ENHRY and CDR2 SYGVKD come from the germline V gene. This CDR3 comprises 17 residues. The CDR3 coding sequence is TGTGCCATCAGTCAGGCGGGAATCAAATTCTCTGGAAACACCATATATTTT. Translated: CAISQAGIKFSGNTIYF.

J is TRBJ1-5 and V is TRBV7-2; 7 nucleotides line up with TRBD1. Germline CDR1 is SGHTA and CDR2 is FQGNSA. V gave up 0 bases and J gave up 3 bases; unmatched junction bases: 5. The CDR3 sequence is 16 residues long. CDR3 protein: CASSLAATGFNQPQHF. Here the CDR3 DNA reads TGTGCCAGCAGCTTAGCGGCGACAGGGTTCAATCAGCCCCAGCATTTT. The entire variable domain, with the rest obtained from reference TRBV7-2 and TRBJ1-5, is as follows: GAGVSQSPSNKVTEKGKDVELRCDPISGHTALYWYRQSLGQGLEFLIYFQGNSAPDKSGLPSDRFSAERTGGSVSTLTIQRTQQEDSAVYLCASSLAATGFNQPQHFGDGTRLSIL.

The chain employs TRBV10-3 and TRBJ1-1; D unresolved. The CDR3 covers 15 residues. Trimming removed 2 bases from V and 0 bases from J, with 10 bases in between. Germline assignment: CDR1 ENHRY and CDR2 SYGVKD. As DNA, the CDR3 is TGTGCCATCAGTGAGAGAGGAGGTCTGAACACTGAAGCTTTCTTT. It yields the protein CAISERGGLNTEAFF.

CDR3 in amino acids: CASSLTSELADTQYF. DNA of the CDR3: TGTGCCAGCAGCTTAACTAGCGAGTTGGCCGATACGCAGTATTTT. The chain combines TRBV7-3 with TRBJ2-3; possible D gene TRBD2, 5 bases. Germline CDR1 SGHTA, CDR2 FQGTGA. There are 15 residues in the CDR3. The V gene lost 0 bases and the J gene lost 6 bases, with 13 bases spanning the gap.

This chain links TRBV5-8 with TRBJ1-2, with no clear D. Looked up from germline, CDR1 is SGHTS and CDR2 is YDEGEE. The CDR3 is 16 residues long. Trimming took 0 bases from V and 1 from J, leaving 13 bases between them. Here the CDR3 reads CASSLGLPGINYGYTF. The CDR3 DNA is TGTGCCAGCAGCTTGGGTTTGCCGGGAATTAACTATGGCTACACCTTC.

V and J are TRBV9 and TRBJ1-6; D not resolved. V lost 5 bases, J lost 10 bases, and 13 bases lay in between. This CDR3 comprises 13 residues. Germline V gene lookup returns CDR1 SGDLS and CDR2 YYNGEE. Here the CDR3 reads CASSTKIDSPLHF. In DNA, the CDR3 is TGTGCCAGCAGTACTAAAATAGACTCACCCCTCCACTTT.

CDR3 sequence: CASSLRQAYEQYF. Written as DNA, the CDR3 is TGTGCCAGCAGCTTGCGGCAGGCTTACGAGCAGTACTTC. The V call is TRBV5-4, the J call TRBJ2-7; D not resolved. Trimming took off 1 base at V and 4 bases at J, with 9 bases between the two ends. Germline CDR1 is SGHNT and CDR2 is YYREEE (reference sequence). The CDR3 runs to 13 residues.

This chain joins TRBV7-9 and TRBJ1-5; D uncertain. The germline V and J ends were trimmed by 4 bases and 6 bases, with 13 bases remaining between them. CDR1 SEHNR and CDR2 FQNEAQ come from the germline V gene (reference sequence). The CDR3 spans 14 residues. The CDR3 reads CASSSSNPGQPQHF. CDR3 bases: TGTGCCAGCAGCTCTTCCAACCCGGGTCAGCCCCAGCATTTT.

This chain connects TRBV7-9 to TRBJ1-4; D gene uncertain. There are 14 residues in the CDR3. Germline V gene data show CDR1 as SEHNR and CDR2 as FQNEAQ (reference sequence). The germline V and J ends were trimmed by 6 bases and 4 bases, with 12 bases remaining between them. CDR3 in amino acids: CASSHAYLNEKLFF. Written as DNA, the CDR3 is TGTGCCAGCAGTCACGCCTACCTTAATGAAAAACTGTTTTTT.

The J gene is TRBJ2-7, the V gene TRBV7-3; 8 nucleotides agree with TRBD1. The V and J ends lost 5 bases and 2 bases, in that order; junction bases with no gene match: 8. CDR1 and CDR2 from the germline V gene are SGHTA and FQGTGA. The CDR3 is 15 residues long. The DNA of the CDR3 is TGTGCCAGCAGCCAACAAGGGACAGGACCCTACGAGCAGTACTTC. This encodes CASSQQGTGPYEQYF.

The rearrangement uses TRBV2 and TRBJ2-1; 7 bases agree with TRBD1. Germline V lookup: CDR1 SNHLY, CDR2 FYNNEI. This CDR3 has 14 residues. The ends lost 11 bases at V and 4 bases at J; junction bases unmatched: 11. DNA of the CDR3: TGTGCCGGGCGACAGGGTCCCATATACAATGAGCAGTTCTTC. It yields the protein CAGRQGPIYNEQFF.

The genes are TRBV5-1 and TRBJ1-2, with 9 bases fitting TRBD1. Germline V CDR1 and CDR2: SGHRS, YFSETQ. V lost 5 bases to trimming and J lost 6 bases; unmatched junction nucleotides: 8. The CDR3 loop spans 14 amino acids. The CDR3: CASRQGAREDGYTF. The CDR3 nucleotides are TGCGCCAGCAGACAGGGGGCACGAGAGGATGGCTACACCTTC.

The rearrangement links TRBV6-5 to TRBJ1-2; TRBD1 matches 8 bases. V trimming: 2 bases; J trimming: 4 bases; junction bases outside the gene matches: 6. Germline V CDR1 and CDR2: MNHEY, SVGAGI. This CDR3 has 15 amino acids. CDR3 protein: CASSYGPDRVYGYTF. CDR3 nucleotide sequence: TGTGCCAGCAGTTACGGCCCGGACAGGGTCTATGGCTACACCTTC.

V is TRBV29-1 and J is TRBJ1-2; TRBD1 might be the D (6 bases). CDR3 length: 13 residues. V was trimmed by 7 bases and J by 3 bases, leaving 15 bases between them. Germline CDR1 reads SQVTM; CDR2 reads ANQGSEA. DNA of the CDR3: TGCAGCGCCTCGGGAGGGGGTGACTATGGCTACACCTTC. This gives the protein CSASGGGDYGYTF.